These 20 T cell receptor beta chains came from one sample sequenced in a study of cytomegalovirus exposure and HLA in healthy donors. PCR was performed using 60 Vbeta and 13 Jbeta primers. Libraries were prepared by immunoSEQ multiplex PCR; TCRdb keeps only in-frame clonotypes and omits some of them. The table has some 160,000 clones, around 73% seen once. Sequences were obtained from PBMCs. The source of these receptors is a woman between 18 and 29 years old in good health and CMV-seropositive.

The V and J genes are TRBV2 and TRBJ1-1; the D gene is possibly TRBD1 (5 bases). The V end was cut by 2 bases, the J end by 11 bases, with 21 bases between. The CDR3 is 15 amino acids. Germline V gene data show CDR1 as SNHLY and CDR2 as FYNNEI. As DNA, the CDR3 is TGTGCCAGCAGTGAATTGGGGTACGGGACTTCGGGCGCTTTCTTT. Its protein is CASSELGYGTSGAFF.

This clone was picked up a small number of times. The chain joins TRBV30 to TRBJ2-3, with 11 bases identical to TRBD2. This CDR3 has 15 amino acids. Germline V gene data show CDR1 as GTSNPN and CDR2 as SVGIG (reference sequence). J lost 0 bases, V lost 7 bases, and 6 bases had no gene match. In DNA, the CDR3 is TGTGCCTCTAATAGCGGGGGGGCTAGCACAGATACGCAGTATTTT. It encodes CASNSGGASTDTQYF.

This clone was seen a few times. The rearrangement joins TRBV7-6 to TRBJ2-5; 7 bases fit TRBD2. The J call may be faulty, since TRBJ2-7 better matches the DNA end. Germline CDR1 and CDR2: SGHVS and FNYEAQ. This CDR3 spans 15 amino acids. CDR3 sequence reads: CASSFLPGGIYEQYF. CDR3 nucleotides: TGTGCCAGCAGCTTTCTACCGGGGGGAATCTACGAGCAGTACTTC.

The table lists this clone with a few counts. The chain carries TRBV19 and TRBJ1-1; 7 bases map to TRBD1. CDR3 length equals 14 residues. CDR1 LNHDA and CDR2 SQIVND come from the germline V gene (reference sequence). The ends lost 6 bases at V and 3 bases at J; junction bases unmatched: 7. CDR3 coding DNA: TGTGCCAGTAGGACACAGGGGTCCCACACTGAAGCTTTCTTT. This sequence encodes CASRTQGSHTEAFF.

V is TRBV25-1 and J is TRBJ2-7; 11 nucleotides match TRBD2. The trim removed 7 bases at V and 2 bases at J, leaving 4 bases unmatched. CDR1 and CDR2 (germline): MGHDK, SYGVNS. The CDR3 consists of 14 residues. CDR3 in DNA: TGTGCCAGCACCCTAGCGGGGGGTCCCTACGAGCAGTACTTC. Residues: CASTLAGGPYEQYF.

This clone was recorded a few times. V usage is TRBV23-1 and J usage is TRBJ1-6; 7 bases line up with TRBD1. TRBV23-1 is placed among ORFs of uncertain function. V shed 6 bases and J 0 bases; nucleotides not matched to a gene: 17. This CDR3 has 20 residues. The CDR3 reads CASRRDSFCELSSYNSPLHF. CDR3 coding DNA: TGCGCCAGCAGACGGGACAGCTTCTGCGAGTTAAGCTCCTATAATTCACCCCTCCACTTT.

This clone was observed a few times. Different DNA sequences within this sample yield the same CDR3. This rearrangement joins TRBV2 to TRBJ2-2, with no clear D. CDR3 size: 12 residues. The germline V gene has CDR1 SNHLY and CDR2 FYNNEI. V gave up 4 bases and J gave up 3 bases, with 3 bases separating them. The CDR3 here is CASSGDTGELFF. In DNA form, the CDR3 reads TGTGCCAGCAGTGGAGACACCGGGGAGCTGTTTTTT.

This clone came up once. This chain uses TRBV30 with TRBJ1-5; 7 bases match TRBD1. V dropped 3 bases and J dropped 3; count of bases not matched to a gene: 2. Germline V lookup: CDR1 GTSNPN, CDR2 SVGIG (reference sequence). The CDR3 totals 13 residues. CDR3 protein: CAWRTGVNQPQHF. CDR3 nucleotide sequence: TGTGCCTGGAGAACAGGGGTCAATCAGCCCCAGCATTTT.

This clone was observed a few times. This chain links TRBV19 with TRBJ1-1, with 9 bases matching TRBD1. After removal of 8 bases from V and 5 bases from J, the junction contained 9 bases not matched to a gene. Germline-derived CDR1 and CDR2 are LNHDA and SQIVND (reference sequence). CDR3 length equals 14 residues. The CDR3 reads CASSRDRDLTEAFF. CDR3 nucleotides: TGTGCCAGTTCTCGGGACAGGGATTTGACTGAAGCTTTCTTT.

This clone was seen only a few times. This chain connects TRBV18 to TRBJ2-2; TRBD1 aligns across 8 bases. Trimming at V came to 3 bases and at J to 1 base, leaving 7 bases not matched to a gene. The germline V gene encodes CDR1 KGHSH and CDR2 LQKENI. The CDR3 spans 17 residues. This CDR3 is CASSPLTGTGNTGELFF. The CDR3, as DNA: TGTGCCAGCTCACCTCTTACCGGGACAGGGAACACCGGGGAGCTGTTTTTT.

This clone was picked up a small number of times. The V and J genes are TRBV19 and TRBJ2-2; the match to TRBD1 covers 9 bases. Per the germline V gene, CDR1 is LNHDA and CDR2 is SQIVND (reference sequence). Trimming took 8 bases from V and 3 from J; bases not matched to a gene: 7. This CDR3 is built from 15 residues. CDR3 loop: CASCLQGAYTGELFF. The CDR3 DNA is TGTGCCAGTTGTTTACAGGGGGCTTACACCGGGGAGCTGTTTTTT.

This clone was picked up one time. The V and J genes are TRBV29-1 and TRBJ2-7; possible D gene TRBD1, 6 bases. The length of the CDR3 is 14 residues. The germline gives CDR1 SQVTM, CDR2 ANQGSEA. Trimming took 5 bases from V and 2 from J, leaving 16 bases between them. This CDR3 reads CSVLRDKVPYEQYF. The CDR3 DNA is TGCAGCGTTCTCCGGGACAAGGTTCCCTACGAGCAGTACTTC.

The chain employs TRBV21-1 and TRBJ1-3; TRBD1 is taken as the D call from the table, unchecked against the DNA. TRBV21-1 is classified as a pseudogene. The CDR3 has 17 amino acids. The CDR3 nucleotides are TGTGCCAGCAGCAGGATCGACAGGGTTAGATCAAGGAACACCATATATTTT. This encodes CASSRIDRVRSRNTIYF.

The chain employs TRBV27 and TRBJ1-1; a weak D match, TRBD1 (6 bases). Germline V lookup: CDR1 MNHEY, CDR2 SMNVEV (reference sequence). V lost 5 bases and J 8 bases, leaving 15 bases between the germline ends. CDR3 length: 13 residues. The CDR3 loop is CASSPWTDGEAFF. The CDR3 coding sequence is TGTGCCAGCAGTCCCTGGACAGACGGAGAAGCTTTCTTT.

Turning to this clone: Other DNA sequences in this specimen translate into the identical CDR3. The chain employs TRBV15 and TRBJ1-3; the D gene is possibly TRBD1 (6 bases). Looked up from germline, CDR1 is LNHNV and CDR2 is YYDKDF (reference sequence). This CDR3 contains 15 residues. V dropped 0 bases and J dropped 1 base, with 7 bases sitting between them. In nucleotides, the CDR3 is TGTGCCACCAGCAGAGATAGGGGGTCTGGAAACACCATATATTTT. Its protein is CATSRDRGSGNTIYF. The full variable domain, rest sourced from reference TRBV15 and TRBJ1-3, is DAMVIQNPRYQVTQFGKPVTLSCSQTLNHNVMYWYQQKSSQAPKLLFHYYDKDFNNEADTPDNFQSRRPNTSFCFLDIRSPGLGDTAMYLCATSRDRGSGNTIYFGEGSWLTVV.

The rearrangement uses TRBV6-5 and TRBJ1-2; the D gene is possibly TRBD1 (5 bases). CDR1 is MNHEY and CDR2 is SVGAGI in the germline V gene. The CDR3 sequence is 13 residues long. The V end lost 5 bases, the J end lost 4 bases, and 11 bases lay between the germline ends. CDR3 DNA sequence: TGTGCCAGCAGTCTTGACAGAATCTATGGCTACACCTTC. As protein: CASSLDRIYGYTF.

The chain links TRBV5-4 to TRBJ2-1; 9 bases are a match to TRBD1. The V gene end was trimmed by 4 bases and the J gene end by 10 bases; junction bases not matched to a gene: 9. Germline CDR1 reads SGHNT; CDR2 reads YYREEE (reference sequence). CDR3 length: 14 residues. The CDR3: CASSLGQGRDEQFF. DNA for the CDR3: TGTGCCAGCAGCCTGGGACAGGGACGAGACGAGCAGTTCTTC.

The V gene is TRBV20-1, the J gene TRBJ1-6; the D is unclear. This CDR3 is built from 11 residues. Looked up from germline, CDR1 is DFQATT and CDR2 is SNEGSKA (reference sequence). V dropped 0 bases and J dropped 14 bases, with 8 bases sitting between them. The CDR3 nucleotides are TGCAGTGCTAGAGATTCACTAGCCCTCCACTTT. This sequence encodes CSARDSLALHF.

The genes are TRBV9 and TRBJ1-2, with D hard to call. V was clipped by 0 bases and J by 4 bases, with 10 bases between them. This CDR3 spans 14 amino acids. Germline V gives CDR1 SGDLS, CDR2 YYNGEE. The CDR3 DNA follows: TGTGCCAGCAGCGTAGACGACACCTCCTATGGCTACACCTTC. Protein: CASSVDDTSYGYTF.

Here the CDR3 DNA reads TGTGCCAGCAGTTCGACAGGGAATTCACCCCTCCACTTT. Amino acids: CASSSTGNSPLHF. The V call is TRBV27, the J call TRBJ1-6; the match to TRBD1 covers 7 bases. Germline CDR1 and CDR2: MNHEY and SMNVEV (reference sequence). CDR3 length: 13 residues. The trim removed 4 bases at V and 7 bases at J, leaving 1 base unmatched.